The 26 T cell receptor beta chains below all came from one sample that was sequenced in a study of CD8+CD57+ T cells in acquired aplastic anemia. Both TCR beta VDJ combination and CDR3 sequence profiling were carried out. Genomic DNA was the template for this profiling. Each CDR3 protein is one row after TCRdb ran MiXCR on the reads. The table has hundreds of thousands of distinct CDR3 sequences, over 25% seen once. For sequencing, patients were chosen who had shown expansion of CD8+CD57+ cells by flow cytometry. Sequenced: sorted CD4+, CD8+, or CD8+CD57+ T cells (not recorded which) from PBMCs. The receptors were gathered from a human donor with aplastic anemia.

This clonotype has only a few counts. The J gene is TRBJ1-3, the V gene TRBV14; D not certain. V was clipped by 4 bases and J by 3 bases, with 13 bases between them. Germline CDR1 and CDR2: SGHDN and FVKESK. The CDR3 has 15 residues. This chain's CDR3 is CASSPSRGLGNTIYF. The DNA for the CDR3 is TGTGCCAGCAGCCCCTCCCGCGGGCTTGGAAACACCATATATTTT.

This clonotype was recorded many times. This chain connects TRBV20-1 to TRBJ2-7; the D call may be TRBD1 or TRBD2 (5 bases each). Germline CDR1 DFQATT, CDR2 SNEGSKA (reference sequence). The CDR3 is made up of 13 amino acids. This CDR3 is CSSTDGTLYEQYF. The CDR3 bases are TGCAGCTCAACCGACGGGACGCTCTACGAGCAGTACTTC.

A note on this clonotype: A much bigger clone sits one base away, suggesting this may be a read error. The chain joins TRBV15 to TRBJ2-1; weak D call: TRBD2 (6 bases). The J call may be mistaken, given a closer DNA end match to TRBJ2-7. Looked up from germline, CDR1 is LNHNV and CDR2 is YYDKDF (reference sequence). This CDR3 has 16 amino acids. In DNA, the CDR3 is TGTGCCACCAGCACGAGGGAGGCTAGCCTCCACAATGAGCAGTACTTC. It translates to CATSTREASLHNEQYF.

This clonotype was counted a few times. The DNA for the CDR3 is TGTGCCAGCAGCCAAGTCTACGAGACCCAGTACTTC. This translates into CASSQVYETQYF. The chain recombines TRBV3-1 with TRBJ2-5, with D unclear. Germline lookup yields CDR1 LGHDT and CDR2 YNNKEL (reference sequence). The CDR3 has 12 amino acids. The V and J ends lost 1 base and 5 bases respectively, with 5 bases between them.

This chain joins TRBV6-1 and TRBJ1-2; the match to TRBD1 covers 7 bases. Germline assignment: CDR1 MNHNS and CDR2 SASEGT. V lost 4 bases and J lost 7; bases outside the gene matches: 6. The CDR3 is made up of 13 amino acids. CDR3 in amino acids: CASSATQGSGYTF. The CDR3 DNA sequence: TGTGCCAGCAGTGCCACACAGGGGTCTGGCTACACCTTC.

This clonotype was counted between two and nine times. V is TRBV12-3 or TRBV12-4 and J is TRBJ1-3, with TRBD1 identical over 7 bases. This CDR3 comprises 15 residues. V shed 6 bases, J shed 1 base, and the junction held 6 bases outside the gene matches. DNA for the CDR3: TGTGCCAGCAGCCTAACAGGGGCTTCTGGAAACACCATATATTTT. This gives the protein CASSLTGASGNTIYF.

About this clonotype: Its ends do not fully match the called genes, so a read error is possible. The DNA for the CDR3 is TGTGCCAGCAGTTACTCGAGACAGGCTACCGGCTACACCTTC. It codes for CASSYSRQATGYTF. The J gene is TRBJ1-2, the V gene TRBV10-3, with a tentative D call TRBD1 (6 bases). From germline, CDR1 is ENHRY and CDR2 SYGVKD. The CDR3 consists of 14 residues.

The chain joins TRBV29-1 to TRBJ1-1; D not certain. The germline V gene encodes CDR1 SQVTM and CDR2 ANQGSEA. Trimming cost V 3 bases and J 1 base, with 6 bases left between them. CDR3 length: 12 residues. The CDR3 sequence is CSVDRRNTEAFF. The CDR3 DNA reads TGCAGCGTTGACCGTAGGAACACTGAAGCTTTCTTT.

The genes are TRBV11-2 and TRBJ2-6, with D possibly TRBD2 on 6 matching bases. Germline assignment: CDR1 SGHAT and CDR2 FQNNGV. The CDR3 length is 17 residues. The V and J ends lost 5 bases and 0 bases respectively, with 14 bases between them. In DNA, the CDR3 is TGTGCCAGCAGCGGGCGGGGCCAGTACTCTGGGGCCAACGTCCTGACTTTC. Translating it yields CASSGRGQYSGANVLTF.

This clonotype appeared many times. Written as DNA, the CDR3 is TGTGCCAGCAGTCAGACCCAACGCGAGCAGTACTTC. This codes for CASSQTQREQYF. This chain links TRBV7-9 with TRBJ2-7; no firm D call. The CDR3 length is 12 residues. CDR1 and CDR2 (germline): SEHNR, FQNEAQ (reference sequence). V lost 6 bases and J lost 6, with 12 bases in between.

The chain employs TRBV19 and TRBJ1-3; no reliable D call. Per the germline V gene, CDR1 is LNHDA and CDR2 is SQIVND (reference sequence). This CDR3 has 14 amino acids. Trimming took 5 bases from V and 0 from J, leaving 8 bases between them. CDR3 sequence reads: CASSVRSSGNTIYF. The DNA for the CDR3 is TGTGCCAGTAGTGTCAGGTCCTCTGGAAACACCATATATTTT. Full variable domain (missing parts from reference TRBV19 and TRBJ1-3): DGGITQSPKYLFRKEGQNVTLSCEQNLNHDAMYWYRQDPGQGLRLIYYSQIVNDFQKGDIAEGYSVSREKKESFPLTVTSAQKNPTAFYLCASSVRSSGNTIYFGEGSWLTVV.

In the case of this clonotype: As the CDR3 is not closed by the conserved phenylalanine or tryptophan, this likely results from a read error. The chain combines TRBV19 with TRBJ1-1, with D unresolved. The germline V and J ends were trimmed by 2 bases and 5 bases, with 12 bases remaining between them. Per germline, CDR1 LNHDA and CDR2 SQIVND (reference sequence). CDR3 length: 14 amino acids. CDR3 bases: TGTGCCAGTAGTATAAGGCAGGTTGGTACTGAAGCTTTCCTT. Its protein is CASSIRQVGTEAFL.

The V and J genes are TRBV11-2 and TRBJ2-3; D might be TRBD1 (7 bases). Germline CDR1 and CDR2: SGHAT and FQNNGV. Trimming shortened V by 5 bases and J by 3 bases, and 15 bases separated the two germline ends. This CDR3 contains 15 residues. CDR3 loop: CASSTRQGGTDTQYF. CDR3 nucleotides: TGTGCCAGCAGCACCCGACAGGGAGGAACAGATACGCAGTATTTT.

The V gene is TRBV25-1, the J gene TRBJ2-5; D is perhaps TRBD1 (5 bases). Trimming took off 6 bases at V and 7 bases at J, with 15 bases between the two ends. Germline CDR1 and CDR2: MGHDK and SYGVNS. This CDR3 is built from 13 residues. CDR3 in DNA: TGTGCCAGCAGACCTGGGGCGGAAGGGACCCAGTACTTC. Translating gives CASRPGAEGTQYF. The whole variable domain, filled in from reference TRBV25-1 and TRBJ2-5, reads EADIYQTPRYLVIGTGKKITLECSQTMGHDKMYWYQQDPGMELHLIHYSYGVNSTEKGDLSSESTVSRIRTEHFPLTLESARPSHTSQYLCASRPGAEGTQYFGPGTRLLVL.

This clonotype was seen many times. This sequence joins TRBV7-9 and TRBJ1-1; D is perhaps TRBD1 (5 bases). The CDR3 extends over 12 amino acids. Trimming took 6 bases from V and 6 from J, leaving 11 bases between them. Germline lookup yields CDR1 SEHNR and CDR2 FQNEAQ (reference sequence). The DNA for the CDR3 is TGTGCCAGCAGTTCGACCAGGGCTGAAGCTTTCTTT. Encoded protein: CASSSTRAEAFF.

This clonotype was seen many times. The rearrangement links TRBV19 to TRBJ1-1; 8 bases match TRBD1. This CDR3 region has 13 residues. Germline V CDR1 and CDR2: LNHDA, SQIVND (reference sequence). V shed 6 bases and J 4 bases; nucleotides not matched to a gene: 4. CDR3 loop: CASSIGQGTEAFF. In DNA form, the CDR3 reads TGTGCCAGTAGCATTGGACAGGGCACTGAAGCTTTCTTT.

In DNA form, the CDR3 reads TGTGCCAGCAGCCAATTCCTAGCGGGACATGGCACCGGGGAGCTGTTTTTT. This translates into CASSQFLAGHGTGELFF. The chain joins TRBV3-1 to TRBJ2-2; TRBD2 agrees at 9 bases. Germline V gives CDR1 LGHDT, CDR2 YNNKEL (reference sequence). The CDR3 spans 17 residues. V lost 2 bases and J lost 4; bases outside the gene matches: 8.

This sequence joins TRBV2 and TRBJ1-2; 8 nucleotides align to TRBD1. Germline V gene sequence: CDR1 SNHLY, CDR2 FYNNEI. The CDR3 sequence is 14 residues long. With V trimmed by 4 bases and J by 6 bases, 7 bases remained unmatched. CDR3: CASSAGQGVNGYTF. The CDR3 nucleotides read TGTGCCAGCAGTGCCGGACAGGGCGTCAATGGCTACACCTTC.

Comment on this clonotype: One junction end disagrees with the germline gene, perhaps due to a read error. This chain links TRBV5-1 with TRBJ1-3, with D possibly matching TRBD1 (6 bases). CDR1 is SGHRS, CDR2 YFSETQ, per germline. The CDR3 consists of 15 residues. CDR3 DNA sequence: TGCGCCAGCAGCTTGGTCACAGGGTCGGGAAGCACCATATATTTT. Translating gives CASSLVTGSGSTIYF.

There are many counts of this clonotype. The chain is built from TRBV24-1 and TRBJ1-3; D gene ambiguous. Germline loops: CDR1 KGHDR, CDR2 SFDVKD. V lost 2 bases and J 0 bases, leaving 10 bases between the germline ends. The CDR3 loop spans 16 amino acids. CDR3 residues: CATSDCKGFSGNTIYF. The CDR3 DNA is TGTGCCACCAGTGATTGTAAGGGATTCTCTGGAAACACCATATATTTT.

The rearrangement links TRBV11-2 to TRBJ2-6; perhaps TRBD1 as D (5 bases). The CDR3 runs 17 residues. V lost 7 bases and J 4 bases, leaving 20 bases between the germline ends. From germline, CDR1 is SGHAT and CDR2 FQNNGV. The CDR3 DNA reads TGTGCCAGCACCTCTCAGGGTCCGATGGCAGGGGCCAACGTCCTGACTTTC. Protein: CASTSQGPMAGANVLTF.

This clonotype was observed many times. The chain links TRBV19 to TRBJ2-3; D is unresolved. The germline V gene has CDR1 LNHDA and CDR2 SQIVND (reference sequence). V gave up 7 bases and J gave up 8 bases, with 19 bases separating them. This CDR3 region has 14 residues. The CDR3: CASTPSIGPGTQYF. Here the CDR3 DNA reads TGTGCCAGTACGCCGAGCATCGGACCGGGTACGCAGTATTTT.

At least ten counts were recorded for this clonotype. The rearrangement joins TRBV20-1 to TRBJ2-7; D is undetermined. Germline V gene data show CDR1 as DFQATT and CDR2 as SNEGSKA (reference sequence). V shed 3 bases and J shed 2 bases, with 11 bases lying between them. CDR3 length: 13 amino acids. DNA of the CDR3: TGCAGTGCTAGTCACAGAACGACCTACGAGCAGTACTTC. Its translation is CSASHRTTYEQYF.

Many counts were recorded for this clonotype. The V gene is TRBV5-5, the J gene TRBJ2-7; D unclear. CDR1 SGHKS and CDR2 YYEKEE come from the germline V gene (reference sequence). Deletions cut 0 bases from V and 5 bases from J, with 6 bases between. CDR3 length: 12 amino acids. In nucleotides, the CDR3 is TGTGCCAGCAGCTTGGCCGGTCACGAGCAGTACTTC. Protein: CASSLAGHEQYF. The full variable domain, in which reference TRBV5-5 and TRBJ2-7 provide the parts outside the CDR3, is DAGVTQSPTHLIKTRGQQVTLRCSPISGHKSVSWYQQVLGQGPQFIFQYYEKEERGRGNFPDRFSARQFPNYSSELNVNALLLGDSALYLCASSLAGHEQYFGPGTRLTVT.

The chain employs TRBV10-1 and TRBJ2-7; tentative D call: TRBD1 (5 bases). CDR1 WNHNN and CDR2 SYGVQD come from the germline V gene (reference sequence). Deletions cut 5 bases from V and 2 bases from J, with 16 bases between. The CDR3 is 15 residues long. CDR3 bases: TGCGCCAGCAGTTATAACCAAGTCAGGGCCTACGAGCAGTACTTC. This translates into CASSYNQVRAYEQYF.

This clonotype was seen many times. The chain links TRBV10-3 to TRBJ2-3; D unclear. Trimming shortened V by 3 bases and J by 5 bases, and 12 bases separated the two germline ends. The length of the CDR3 is 14 residues. Germline V CDR1 and CDR2: ENHRY, SYGVKD. CDR3 sequence reads: CAISEVSSRDTQYF. The CDR3 DNA is TGTGCCATCAGTGAAGTAAGTTCGAGAGATACGCAGTATTTT.